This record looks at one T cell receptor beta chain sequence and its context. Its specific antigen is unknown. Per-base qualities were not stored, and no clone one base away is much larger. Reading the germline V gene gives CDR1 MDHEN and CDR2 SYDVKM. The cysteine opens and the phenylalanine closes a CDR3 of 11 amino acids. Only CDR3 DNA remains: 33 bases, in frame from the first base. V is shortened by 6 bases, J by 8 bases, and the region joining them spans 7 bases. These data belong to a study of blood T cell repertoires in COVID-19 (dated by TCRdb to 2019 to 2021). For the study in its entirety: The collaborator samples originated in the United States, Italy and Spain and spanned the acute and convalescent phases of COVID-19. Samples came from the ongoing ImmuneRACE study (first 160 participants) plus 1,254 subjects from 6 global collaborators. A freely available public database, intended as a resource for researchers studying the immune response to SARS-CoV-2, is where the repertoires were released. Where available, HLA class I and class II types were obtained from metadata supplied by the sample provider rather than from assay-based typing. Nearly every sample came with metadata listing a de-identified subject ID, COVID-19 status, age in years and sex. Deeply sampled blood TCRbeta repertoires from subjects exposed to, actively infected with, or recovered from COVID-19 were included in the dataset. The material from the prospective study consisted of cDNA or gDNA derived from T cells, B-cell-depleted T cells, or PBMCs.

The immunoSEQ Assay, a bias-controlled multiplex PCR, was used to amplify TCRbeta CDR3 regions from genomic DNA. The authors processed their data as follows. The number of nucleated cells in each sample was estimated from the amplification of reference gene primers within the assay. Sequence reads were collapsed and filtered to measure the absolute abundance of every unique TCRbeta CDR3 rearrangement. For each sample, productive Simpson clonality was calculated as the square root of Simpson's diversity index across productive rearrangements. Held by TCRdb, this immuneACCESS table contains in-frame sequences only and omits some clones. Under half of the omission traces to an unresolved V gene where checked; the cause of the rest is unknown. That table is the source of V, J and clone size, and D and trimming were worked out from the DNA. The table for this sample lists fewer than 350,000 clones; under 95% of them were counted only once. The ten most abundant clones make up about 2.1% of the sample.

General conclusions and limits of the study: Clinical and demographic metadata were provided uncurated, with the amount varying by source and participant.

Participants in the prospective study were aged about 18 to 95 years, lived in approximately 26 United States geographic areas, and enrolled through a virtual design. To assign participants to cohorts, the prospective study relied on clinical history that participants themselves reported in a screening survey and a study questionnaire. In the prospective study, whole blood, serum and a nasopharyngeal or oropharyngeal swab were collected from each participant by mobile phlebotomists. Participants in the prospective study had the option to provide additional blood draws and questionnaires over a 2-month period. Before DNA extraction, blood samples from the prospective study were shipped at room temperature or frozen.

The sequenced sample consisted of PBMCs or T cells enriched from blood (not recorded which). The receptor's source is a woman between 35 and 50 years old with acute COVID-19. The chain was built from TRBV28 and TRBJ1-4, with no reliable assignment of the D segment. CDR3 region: CASSRREKLFF. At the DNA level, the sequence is TGTGCCAGCAGCCGGCGGGAAAAACTGTTTTTT.